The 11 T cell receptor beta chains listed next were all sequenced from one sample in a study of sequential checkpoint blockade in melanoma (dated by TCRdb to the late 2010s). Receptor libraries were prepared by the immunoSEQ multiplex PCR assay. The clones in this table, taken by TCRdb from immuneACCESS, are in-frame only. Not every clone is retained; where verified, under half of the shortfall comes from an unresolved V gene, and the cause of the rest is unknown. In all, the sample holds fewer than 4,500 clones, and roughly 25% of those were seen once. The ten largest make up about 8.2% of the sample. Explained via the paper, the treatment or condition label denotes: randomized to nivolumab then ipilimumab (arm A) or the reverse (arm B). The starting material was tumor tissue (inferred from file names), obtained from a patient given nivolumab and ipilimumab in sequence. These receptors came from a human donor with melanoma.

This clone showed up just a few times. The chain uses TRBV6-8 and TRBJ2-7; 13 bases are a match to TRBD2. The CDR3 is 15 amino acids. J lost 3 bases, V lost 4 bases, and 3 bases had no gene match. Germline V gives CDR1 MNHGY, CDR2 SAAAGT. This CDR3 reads CASSSGLAGLYEQYF. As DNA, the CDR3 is TGTGCCAGCAGTTCGGGACTAGCGGGACTCTACGAGCAGTACTTC.

In DNA form, the CDR3 reads TGTGCCAGCACCCATGACAGGGCCAATCAGCCCCAGCATTTT. Translating gives CASTHDRANQPQHF. This chain uses TRBV12-5 with TRBJ1-5, with 7 positions matching TRBD1. The CDR3 is 14 amino acids. In germline, CDR1 is LGHNT, CDR2 FRNRAP. The full variable domain, its missing parts supplied by reference TRBV12-5 and TRBJ1-5, is DARVTQTPRHKVTEMGQEVTMRCQPILGHNTVFWYRQTMMQGLELLAYFRNRAPLDDSGMPKDRFSAEMPDATLATLKIQPSEPRDSAVYFCASTHDRANQPQHFGDGTRLSIL.

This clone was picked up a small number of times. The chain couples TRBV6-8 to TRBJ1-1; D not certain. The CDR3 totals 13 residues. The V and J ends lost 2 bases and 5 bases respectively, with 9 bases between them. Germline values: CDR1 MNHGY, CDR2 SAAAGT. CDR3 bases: TGTGCCAGCAGTTACGTGATTGGAACTGAAGCTTTCTTT. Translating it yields CASSYVIGTEAFF.

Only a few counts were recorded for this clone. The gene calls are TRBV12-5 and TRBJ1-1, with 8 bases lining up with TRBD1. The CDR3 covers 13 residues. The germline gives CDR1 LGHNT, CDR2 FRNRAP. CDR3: CASKPGQGGEAFF. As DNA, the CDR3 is TGTGCCAGCAAACCCGGACAGGGTGGAGAAGCTTTCTTT.

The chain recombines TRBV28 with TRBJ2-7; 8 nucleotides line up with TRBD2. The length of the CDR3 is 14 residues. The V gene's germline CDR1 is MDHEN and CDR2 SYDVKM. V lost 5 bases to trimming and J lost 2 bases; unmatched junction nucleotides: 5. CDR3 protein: CASSRAGDPYEQYF. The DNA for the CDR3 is TGTGCCAGCAGTCGAGCGGGAGACCCCTACGAGCAGTACTTC. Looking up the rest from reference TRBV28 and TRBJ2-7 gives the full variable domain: DVKVTQSSRYLVKRTGEKVFLECVQDMDHENMFWYRQDPGLGLRLIYFSYDVKMKEKGDIPEGYSVSREKKERFSLILESASTNQTSMYLCASSRAGDPYEQYFGPGTRLTVT.

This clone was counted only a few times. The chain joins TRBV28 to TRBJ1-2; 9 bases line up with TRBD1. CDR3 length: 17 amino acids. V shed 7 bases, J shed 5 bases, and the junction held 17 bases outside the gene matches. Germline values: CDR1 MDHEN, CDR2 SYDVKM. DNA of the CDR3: TGTGCCAGCACCTCCCCAGGGACAGGGCGGGGGGTATATGGCTACACCTTC. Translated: CASTSPGTGRGVYGYTF.

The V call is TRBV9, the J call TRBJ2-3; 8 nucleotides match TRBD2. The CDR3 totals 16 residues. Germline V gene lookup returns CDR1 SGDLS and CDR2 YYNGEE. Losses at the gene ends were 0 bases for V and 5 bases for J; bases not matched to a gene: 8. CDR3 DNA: TGTGCCAGCAGCGTAGCCCTGCGCGGGGGGAGAGATACGCAGTATTTT. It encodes CASSVALRGGRDTQYF.

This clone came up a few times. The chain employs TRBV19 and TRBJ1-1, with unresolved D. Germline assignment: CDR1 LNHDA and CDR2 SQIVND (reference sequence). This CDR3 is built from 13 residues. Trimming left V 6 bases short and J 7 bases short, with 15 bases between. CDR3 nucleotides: TGTGCCAGTAGCCTCAACCCGGCGAGTGAAGCTTTCTTT. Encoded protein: CASSLNPASEAFF. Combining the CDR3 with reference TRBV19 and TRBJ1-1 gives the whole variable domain DGGITQSPKYLFRKEGQNVTLSCEQNLNHDAMYWYRQDPGQGLRLIYYSQIVNDFQKGDIAEGYSVSREKKESFPLTVTSAQKNPTAFYLCASSLNPASEAFFGQGTRLTVV.

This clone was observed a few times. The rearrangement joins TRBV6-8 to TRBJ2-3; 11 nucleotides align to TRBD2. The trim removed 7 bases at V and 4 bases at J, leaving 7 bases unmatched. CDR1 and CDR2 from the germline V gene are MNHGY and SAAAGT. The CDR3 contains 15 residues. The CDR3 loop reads CASNPPGLAADTQYF. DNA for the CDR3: TGTGCCAGCAACCCGCCGGGACTAGCGGCAGATACGCAGTATTTT.

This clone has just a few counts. The DNA for the CDR3 is TGTGCCAGCAGTTTACGACTGCAGGGACTTAGCTACGAGCAGTACTTC. Translation gives CASSLRLQGLSYEQYF. This chain uses TRBV28 with TRBJ2-7; tentative D call: TRBD2 (6 bases). Germline V gene sequence: CDR1 MDHEN, CDR2 SYDVKM. This CDR3 comprises 16 residues. The V end lost 2 bases, the J end lost 3 bases, and 17 bases lay between the germline ends.

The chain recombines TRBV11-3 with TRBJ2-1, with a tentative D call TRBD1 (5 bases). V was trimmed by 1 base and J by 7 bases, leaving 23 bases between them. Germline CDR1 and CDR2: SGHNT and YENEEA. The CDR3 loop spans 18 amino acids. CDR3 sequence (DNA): TGTGCCAGCAGCTTAGTGGGGCTTCGGGCGGCTCATCGTAATGAGCAGTTCTTC. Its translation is CASSLVGLRAAHRNEQFF.